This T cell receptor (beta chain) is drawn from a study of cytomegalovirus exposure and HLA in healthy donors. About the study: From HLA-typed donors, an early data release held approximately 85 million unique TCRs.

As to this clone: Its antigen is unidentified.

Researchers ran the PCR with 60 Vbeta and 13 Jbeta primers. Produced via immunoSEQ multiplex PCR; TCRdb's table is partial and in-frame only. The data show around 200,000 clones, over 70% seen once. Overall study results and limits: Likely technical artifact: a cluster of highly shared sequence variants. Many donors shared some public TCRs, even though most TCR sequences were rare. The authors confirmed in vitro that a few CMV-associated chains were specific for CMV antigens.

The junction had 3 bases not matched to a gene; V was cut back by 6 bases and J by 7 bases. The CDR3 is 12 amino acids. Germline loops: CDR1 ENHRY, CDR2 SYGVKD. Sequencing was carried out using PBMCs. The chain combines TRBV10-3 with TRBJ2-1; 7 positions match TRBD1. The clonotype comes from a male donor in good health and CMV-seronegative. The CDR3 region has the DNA TGTGCCATCAGGATACAGGGGAATGAGCAGTTCTTC. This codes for CAIRIQGNEQFF.